Shown below are 17 T cell receptor beta chains from a single sample sequenced in a study of identical twins. TCRdb used MiXCR to reprocess the 5' RACE reads, holding one entry per CDR3 protein. The sample comprises about 530,000 distinct CDR3 sequences, 12% to 15% of which are singletons, and about 0.47% rests with the top ten. In addition, the sample was reused for a study of yellow fever vaccine responses in identical twins.

Source material: CD4+ T cells sorted from blood. All receptors derive from a woman aged 18-35 years in good health.

The V gene is TRBV15, the J gene TRBJ2-5; 9 positions agree with TRBD2. Germline V gives CDR1 LNHNV, CDR2 YYDKDF (reference sequence). CDR3 length equals 20 residues. J gave up 5 bases and V 0 bases, and 19 bases lay outside the gene matches. The CDR3 DNA reads as TGTGCCACCAGCAGAGATATCCAGCGGGAGGCCTCATGGACCCCGGAGACCCAGTACTTC. Protein product: CATSRDIQREASWTPETQYF.

The sample holds a few counts of this clonotype. The gene calls are TRBV2 and TRBJ2-1; 11 bases are shared with TRBD2. The CDR3 runs to 17 residues. Per germline, CDR1 SNHLY and CDR2 FYNNEI. V was pared by 7 bases and J by 7 bases, with 15 bases of the junction left unmatched. DNA for the CDR3: TGTGCCAGCATCAAAGGGGGCCTAGCGGGAGGACGAAATGAGCAGTTCTTC. Its protein is CASIKGGLAGGRNEQFF.

The chain links TRBV25-1 to TRBJ2-3; TRBD1 agrees at 8 bases. V was pared by 6 bases and J by 2 bases, with 7 bases of the junction left unmatched. The CDR3 has 15 residues. The germline V gene encodes CDR1 MGHDK and CDR2 SYGVNS. The CDR3 loop is CASSPRDRITDTQYF. The CDR3 DNA reads TGTGCCAGCAGCCCCCGGGACAGGATCACAGATACGCAGTATTTT.

The chain employs TRBV12-3 or TRBV12-4 and TRBJ2-5; 14 positions agree with TRBD2. The CDR3 is made up of 19 amino acids. The junction had 16 bases not matched to a gene; V was cut back by 10 bases and J by 0 bases. CDR3 sequence: CAICIPTGLAGVYQETQYF. CDR3 sequence (DNA): TGTGCCATCTGTATACCCACGGGACTAGCGGGAGTATACCAAGAGACCCAGTACTTC.

This clonotype was seen a few times. The V call is TRBV27, the J call TRBJ2-7, with D tentatively TRBD2 (5 bases). The CDR3 spans 14 residues. Germline CDR1 and CDR2: MNHEY and SMNVEV (reference sequence). Trimming left V 3 bases short and J 3 bases short, with 12 bases between. CDR3 loop: CASSFRERIYEQYF. In DNA form, the CDR3 reads TGTGCCAGCAGTTTCCGGGAACGAATCTACGAGCAGTACTTC.

This clonotype was seen a few times. V gene TRBV12-3 or TRBV12-4 combines with J gene TRBJ1-6; D might be TRBD1 (5 bases). CDR3 length: 13 residues. V lost 5 bases and J 7 bases, leaving 9 bases between the germline ends. The CDR3 here is CASSPNRNSPLHF. For the CDR3, the DNA is TGTGCCAGCAGTCCAAACAGGAATTCACCCCTCCACTTT.

The chain links TRBV5-1 to TRBJ2-3, with TRBD2 identical over 10 bases. The CDR3 runs 17 residues. J gave up 2 bases and V 4 bases, and 10 bases lay outside the gene matches. Germline V gene lookup returns CDR1 SGHRS and CDR2 YFSETQ. CDR3 nucleotides: TGCGCCAGCAGCCCGCCACGACTAGCGGGTACCACAGATACGCAGTATTTT. This encodes CASSPPRLAGTTDTQYF.

The V and J genes are TRBV12-3 or TRBV12-4 and TRBJ2-7; D possibly corresponds to TRBD2 (6 bases). V lost 1 base and J lost 4, with 17 bases in between. This CDR3 comprises 16 residues. The CDR3 DNA follows: TGTGCCAGCAGTTTAGTTCCGGGACTTCAAACTTACGAGCAGTACTTC. Protein sequence: CASSLVPGLQTYEQYF.

The J gene is TRBJ1-4, the V gene TRBV7-2; no clear D. Trimming stripped 10 bases from V and 0 bases from J, with 15 bases between. The germline V gene encodes CDR1 SGHTA and CDR2 FQGNSA. The CDR3 has 15 residues. The CDR3 coding sequence is TGTGCCACCAAGCTGAGACTTGCAACTAATGAAAAACTGTTTTTT. Encoded protein: CATKLRLATNEKLFF.

This clonotype was seen many times. The genes are TRBV20-1 and TRBJ2-5; D possibly uses TRBD1 or TRBD2 (5 bases each). Germline lookup yields CDR1 DFQATT and CDR2 SNEGSKA (reference sequence). Trimming left V 5 bases short and J 1 base short, with 8 bases between. There are 12 residues in the CDR3. CDR3 sequence (DNA): TGCAGTGCTCGGGACGTCCAAGAGACCCAGTACTTC. Its protein is CSARDVQETQYF.

The rearrangement uses TRBV5-1 and TRBJ1-1; TRBD1 agrees at 7 bases. Per the germline V gene, CDR1 is SGHRS and CDR2 is YFSETQ. V shed 4 bases, J shed 0 bases, and the junction held 12 bases outside the gene matches. The CDR3 is 17 residues long. This chain's CDR3 is CASSEVWDSSMNTEAFF. CDR3 nucleotide sequence: TGCGCCAGCAGCGAGGTCTGGGACAGCAGTATGAACACTGAAGCTTTCTTT.

This clonotype was detected a few times. The rearrangement links TRBV6-2 or TRBV6-3 to TRBJ2-7; D possibly corresponds to TRBD1 (6 bases). V was clipped by 2 bases and J by 2 bases, with 7 bases between them. CDR1 MNHEY and CDR2 SVGEGT come from the germline V gene. The CDR3 spans 13 residues. Here the CDR3 reads CASSYGQTYEQYV. CDR3 DNA sequence: TGTGCCAGCAGTTACGGACAGACCTACGAGCAGTACGTC.

The V call is TRBV9, the J call TRBJ2-1, with D tentatively TRBD1 (5 bases). Trimming pared 4 bases from V and 3 bases from J, leaving 11 bases between. The CDR3 covers 14 residues. Germline CDR1 and CDR2: SGDLS and YYNGEE. CDR3 in amino acids: CASSSRQNYNEQFF. The CDR3 DNA follows: TGTGCCAGCAGCTCAAGACAGAACTACAATGAGCAGTTCTTC. The complete variable domain, with remaining parts taken from reference TRBV9 and TRBJ2-1, reads DSGVTQTPKHLITATGQRVTLRCSPRSGDLSVYWYQQSLDQGLQFLIQYYNGEERAKGNILERFSAQQFPDLHSELNLSSLELGDSALYFCASSSRQNYNEQFFGPGTRLTVL.

This clonotype was counted between two and nine times. The rearrangement joins TRBV11-2 to TRBJ2-1, with a tentative D call TRBD2 (6 bases). The CDR3 has 15 residues. V lost 3 bases, J lost 4 bases, and 13 bases lay in between. The V gene's germline CDR1 is SGHAT and CDR2 FQNNGV. The CDR3 sequence: CASSFSGAPYNEQFF. Written as DNA, the CDR3 is TGTGCCAGCAGCTTCTCGGGAGCCCCTTACAATGAGCAGTTCTTC.

This clonotype has only a few counts. The chain links TRBV10-2 to TRBJ2-1, with 7 bases aligning to TRBD2. The V and J ends lost 2 bases and 8 bases, in that order; junction bases with no gene match: 3. Germline V CDR1 and CDR2: WSHSY, SAAADI. This CDR3 has 13 residues. CDR3 region: CASSESGAYEQFF. CDR3 nucleotide sequence: TGCGCCAGCAGTGAGAGCGGGGCCTATGAGCAGTTCTTC.

The V call is TRBV20-1, the J call TRBJ1-1; no definite D call. The CDR3 covers 11 residues. Trimming pared 0 bases from V and 7 bases from J, leaving 6 bases between. Per germline, CDR1 DFQATT and CDR2 SNEGSKA (reference sequence). DNA of the CDR3: TGCAGTGCTAGAGATATTGTTGAAGCTTTCTTT. Its translation: CSARDIVEAFF.

V and J are TRBV29-1 and TRBJ2-3; 9 positions agree with TRBD1. The CDR3 sequence is 15 residues long. After removal of 8 bases from V and 2 bases from J, the junction contained 11 bases not matched to a gene. The V gene's germline CDR1 is SQVTM and CDR2 ANQGSEA. In DNA form, the CDR3 reads TGCAGCTCCCGACAGGGGGGAACCGCCACAGATACGCAGTATTTT. This translates into CSSRQGGTATDTQYF.